This T cell receptor beta chain emerged from a study of Graves' ophthalmopathy and Graves' hyperthyroidism. On the study more broadly: Stable hyperthyroidism referred to disease that showed no ophthalmopathy within 18 months of follow-up. General study results and limits: The model reached approximately 70% sensitivity and about 73% specificity for predicting ophthalmopathy progression.

The germline gives CDR1 SNHLY, CDR2 FYNNEI. V was pared by 5 bases and J by 2 bases, with 7 bases of the junction left unmatched. The CDR3 extends over 15 amino acids. This clonotype occurred many times. Its antigen is not identified. Amplified TCR beta CDR3 regions were obtained using RNA transcripts as template. Second-round multiplex PCR came after first-round RT-PCR with HTBI primers. TCRdb re-analysed the multiplex PCR reads in MiXCR, keeping a single row per CDR3 protein. The table shows over a million distinct CDR3 sequences, with about two fifths occurring only once. The receptor's source is an adult man with Graves' hyperthyroidism. The chain carries TRBV2 and TRBJ2-7; 9 positions agree with TRBD1. The sequencing sample was made of peripheral blood or thyroid tissue (not recorded which). CDR3 region: CASSNRDRDPYEQYF. The CDR3 nucleotides read TGTGCCAGCAGTAACCGGGACAGGGACCCCTACGAGCAGTACTTC. Complete variable domain (other parts from reference TRBV2 and TRBJ2-7): EPEVTQTPSHQVTQMGQEVILRCVPISNHLYFYWYRQILGQKVEFLVSFYNNEISEKSEIFDDQFSVERPDGSNFTLKIRSTKLEDSAMYFCASSNRDRDPYEQYFGPGTRLTVT.